This T cell receptor (beta chain) came from a study of identical twins (dated by TCRdb to about 2016). Background on the whole study: To test whether fetal clonotypes persist, the study used deep sequencing on TCR alpha and beta repertoires from monozygotic twins, unrelated adults of various ages, and cord blood. To rule out contamination, the twin experiments were replicated at different times with different library preparation protocols.

Study-wide conclusions, independent of this receptor: The excess sharing between twins in beta out-of-frame sequences was weaker because fewer shared sequences reduced the signal-to-noise ratio. Invariant T cells such as MAIT and iNKT could partly confound zero-insertion analyses, though diverse VJ usage argued against this for most clonotypes. In monozygotic twins, out-of-frame TCR alpha sharing was systematically underestimated by recombination models, although the models agreed with sharing between unrelated individuals. Abundant cord blood beta clonotypes carried fewer insertions; young adult naive repertoires showed a weaker similar trend, while memory repertoires showed none. Out-of-frame TCR alpha sequences shared between twins showed an excess of low generation-probability sequences compared with coincidental sharing between unrelated individuals. Because the same donors could not be followed over many years, the conclusions relied on cross-sectional statistical analysis.

The CDR3 covers 18 residues, taking in both the cysteine and the phenylalanine. Of all the DNA, just the CDR3 is kept, 54 bases in frame from base 1. As encoded in the germline V gene, CDR1 is SGHTA while CDR2 is FQGNSA. At the junction V is shortened by 4 bases and J by 0 bases; bases outside the gene matches: 8. About this clonotype: Its antigen target is currently unknown. No quality values exist for individual bases; no much larger clone is one base distant.

Receptor libraries were prepared by 5' RACE. These reads were obtained on an Illumina HiSeq 2000. A universal primer binding site was added through template switching, and the final cDNA carried a unique molecular identifier so that TCR cDNA molecules could be counted accurately. Specific primers in the conserved constant-segment region were used to synthesize first-strand cDNA for the TCR alpha and beta chains. To control for contamination, every cDNA library carried two barcodes: a SMART-Mk sample barcode plus Illumina barcodes. TruSeq adapter sequences, together with Illumina sample barcodes, were added in two successive PCR steps. The TCR alpha and beta cDNA libraries were sequenced on the Illumina HiSeq platform using custom primers. As for the original processing: Unique molecular identifiers were extracted from raw reads with MiGEC, and CDR3 positions were determined with MiXCR. For each individual, recombination models were inferred using an EM algorithm with the repgenHMM and IGoR tools. Shared clonotypes were analyzed with the tcR package in R, and sharing was normalized by the product of cloneset sizes. To study raw recombination without the effects of thymic and clonal selection, out-of-frame nonproductive sequences were analyzed. Using fastp trimming at Q25 and MiXCR clonotype assembly, TCRdb reanalyzed the public sequencing data and kept in-frame beta chains. Records with the same CDR3 protein are collapsed into one entry carrying the most frequent genes and DNA. The V and J calls shown here were made by TCRdb, not taken from the authors' results. The sample table lists roughly 18,000 distinct CDR3 sequences, approximately 70% of them with a count of one. 5.9% of the sample belongs to the ten largest clones.

All donors were healthy Caucasians. Three pairs of female monozygotic twins, all aged about 18 to 29 years, made up the twin cohort. Miltenyi CD45RO+ enrichment and human naive T-cell isolation kits were used to isolate memory (CD45RO+) and naive T cells from PBMC. The rearranged chain carries TRBV7-2 and TRBJ2-7; a stretch of 14 junction bases matches TRBD2. The sequencing sample was made of memory (CD45RO+) T cells sorted from blood. In the paper's terms, the cell subset or site label means: CD45RO+ enriched T cells. This TCR was recovered from a woman aged 18-29 years in good health. This table probably holds off-target reads from a library built for another chain. The CDR3 reads as follows: CASSSRGLAGAGSYEQYF. DNA sequence: TGTGCCAGCAGCTCCAGGGGACTAGCGGGAGCAGGCTCCTACGAGCAGTACTTC.